This T cell receptor (beta chain) stems from a study of CD8 T cells in Susac syndrome. The TEMRA cells underwent FACS enrichment, while the CD8+ and CD4+ T cells underwent negative isolation. CDR1 and CDR2 from the germline V gene are DFQATT and SNEGSKA (reference sequence). Germline trimming cut 0 bases from V and 5 bases from J; bases unmatched to any gene: 9. CDR3 length: 18 residues. After extraction with the RNeasy kit, roughly 0.5 to 1 ug of the RNA was reverse transcribed using random hexamers. immunoSEQ multiplex PCR amplified TCR beta CDR3 across 54 Vbeta, 13 Jbeta. TCRdb processed the immunoSEQ multiplex PCR reads anew with MiXCR; each CDR3 protein has one entry. In the table there are 150,000 to 200,000 distinct CDR3 sequences, 93% of which are singletons.

This TCR was sampled from a human donor in good health. The V call is TRBV20-1, the J call TRBJ2-5; 16 bases align to TRBD2. The sample comprised CD4+ T cells from PBMCs. The CDR3 bases are TGCAGTGCTAGAGACTTCGGGACTAGCGGGGGGGCGTGGGAGACCCAGTACTTC. Its protein is CSARDFGTSGGAWETQYF.